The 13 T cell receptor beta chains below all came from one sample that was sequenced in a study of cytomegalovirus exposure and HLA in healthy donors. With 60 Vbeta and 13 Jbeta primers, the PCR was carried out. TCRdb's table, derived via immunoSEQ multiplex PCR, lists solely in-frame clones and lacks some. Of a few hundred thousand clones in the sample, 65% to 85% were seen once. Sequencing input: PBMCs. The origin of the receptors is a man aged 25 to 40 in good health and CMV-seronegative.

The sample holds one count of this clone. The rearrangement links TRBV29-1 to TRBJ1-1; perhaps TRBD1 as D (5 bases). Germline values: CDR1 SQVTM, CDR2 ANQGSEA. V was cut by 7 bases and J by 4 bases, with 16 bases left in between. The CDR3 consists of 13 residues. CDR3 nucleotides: TGCAGCGCGTTGGGGCCCCCCGCCACTGAAGCTTTCTTT. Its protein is CSALGPPATEAFF. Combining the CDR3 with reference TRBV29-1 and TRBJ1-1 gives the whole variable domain SAVISQKPSRDICQRGTSLTIQCQVDSQVTMMFWYRQQPGQSLTLIATANQGSEATYESGFVIDKFPISRPNLTFSTLTVSNMSPEDSSIYLCSALGPPATEAFFGQGTRLTVV.

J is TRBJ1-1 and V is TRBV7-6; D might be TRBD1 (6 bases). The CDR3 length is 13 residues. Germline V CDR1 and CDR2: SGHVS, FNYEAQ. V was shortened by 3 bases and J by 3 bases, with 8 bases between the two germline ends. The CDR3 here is CASSLYRDTEAFF. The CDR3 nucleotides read TGTGCCAGCAGCTTGTACAGGGACACTGAAGCTTTCTTT.

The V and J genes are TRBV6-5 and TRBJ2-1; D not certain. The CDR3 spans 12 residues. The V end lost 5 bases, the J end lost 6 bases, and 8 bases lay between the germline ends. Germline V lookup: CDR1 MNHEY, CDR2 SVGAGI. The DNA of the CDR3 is TGTGCCAGCAGTACAGTGGGCAATGAGCAGTTCTTC. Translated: CASSTVGNEQFF.

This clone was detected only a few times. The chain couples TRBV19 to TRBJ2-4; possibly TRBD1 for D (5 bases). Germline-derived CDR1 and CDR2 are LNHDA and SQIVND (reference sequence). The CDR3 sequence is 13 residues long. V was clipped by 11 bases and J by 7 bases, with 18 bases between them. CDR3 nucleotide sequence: TGTGCCGTCTCCCGGCAGGGCACGAACATTCAGTACTTC. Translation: CAVSRQGTNIQYF.

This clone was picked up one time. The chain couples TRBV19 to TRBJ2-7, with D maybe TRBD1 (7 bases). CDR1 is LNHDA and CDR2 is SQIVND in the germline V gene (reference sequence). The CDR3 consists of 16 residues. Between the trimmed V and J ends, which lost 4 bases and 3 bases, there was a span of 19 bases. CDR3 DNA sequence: TGTGCCAGTAGTAACGTAGGGGGGACAGTACTCTACGAGCAGTACTTC. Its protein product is CASSNVGGTVLYEQYF.

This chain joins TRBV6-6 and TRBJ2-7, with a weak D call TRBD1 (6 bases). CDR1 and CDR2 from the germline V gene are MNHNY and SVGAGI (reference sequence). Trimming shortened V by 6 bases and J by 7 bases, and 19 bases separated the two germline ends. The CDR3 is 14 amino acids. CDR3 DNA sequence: TGTGCCAGCAGAGAGGGGGTCCCTTTCGGGGAGCAGTACTTC. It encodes CASREGVPFGEQYF.

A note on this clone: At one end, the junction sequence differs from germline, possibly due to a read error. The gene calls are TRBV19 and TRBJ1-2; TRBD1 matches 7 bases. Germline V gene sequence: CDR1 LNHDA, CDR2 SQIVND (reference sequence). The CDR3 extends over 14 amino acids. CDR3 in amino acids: CASSVGGGKTVILF. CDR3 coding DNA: TGTGCCAGTAGCGTAGGGGGCGGCAAGACGGTGATCCTCTTC.

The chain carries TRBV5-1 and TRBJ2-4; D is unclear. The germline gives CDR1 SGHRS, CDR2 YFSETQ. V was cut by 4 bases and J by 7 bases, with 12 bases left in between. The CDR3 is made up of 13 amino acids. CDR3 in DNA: TGCGCCAGCAGCCTGGGCCCCGGGAACATTCAGTACTTC. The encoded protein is CASSLGPGNIQYF.

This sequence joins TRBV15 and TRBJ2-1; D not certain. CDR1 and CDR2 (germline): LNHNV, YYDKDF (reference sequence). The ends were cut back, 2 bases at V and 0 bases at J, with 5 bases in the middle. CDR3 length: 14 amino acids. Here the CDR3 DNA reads TGTGCCACCAGCAGACTGAGCTCCTACAATGAGCAGTTCTTC. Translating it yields CATSRLSSYNEQFF.

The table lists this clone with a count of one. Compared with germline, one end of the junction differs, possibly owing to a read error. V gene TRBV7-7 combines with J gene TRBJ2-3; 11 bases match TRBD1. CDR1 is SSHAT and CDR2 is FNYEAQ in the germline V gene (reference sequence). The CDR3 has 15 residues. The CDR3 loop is CASSFGTGGTDTQYF. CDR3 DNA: TGTGCTAGCAGCTTCGGGACAGGGGGGACAGATACGCAGTATTTT.

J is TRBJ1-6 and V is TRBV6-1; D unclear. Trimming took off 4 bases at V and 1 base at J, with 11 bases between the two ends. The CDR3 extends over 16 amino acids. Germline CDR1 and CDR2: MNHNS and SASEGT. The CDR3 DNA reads TGTGCCAGCAGTGCTGGAAGGAGGTCCTATAATTCACCCCTCCACTTT. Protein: CASSAGRRSYNSPLHF.

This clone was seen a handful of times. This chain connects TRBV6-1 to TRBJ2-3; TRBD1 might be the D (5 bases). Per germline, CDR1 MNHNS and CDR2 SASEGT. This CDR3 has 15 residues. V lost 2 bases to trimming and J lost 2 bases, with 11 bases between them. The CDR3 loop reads CASSEWGILTDTQYF. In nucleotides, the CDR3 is TGTGCCAGCAGTGAATGGGGCATCCTCACAGATACGCAGTATTTT.

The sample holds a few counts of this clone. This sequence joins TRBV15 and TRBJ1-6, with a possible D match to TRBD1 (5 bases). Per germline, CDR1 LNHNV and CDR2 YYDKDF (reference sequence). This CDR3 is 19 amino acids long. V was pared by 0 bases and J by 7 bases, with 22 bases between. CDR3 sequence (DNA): TGTGCCACCAGCAGAGATCCCCAGGGTCAGCTTCCTTTAAATTCACCCCTCCACTTT. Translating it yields CATSRDPQGQLPLNSPLHF.